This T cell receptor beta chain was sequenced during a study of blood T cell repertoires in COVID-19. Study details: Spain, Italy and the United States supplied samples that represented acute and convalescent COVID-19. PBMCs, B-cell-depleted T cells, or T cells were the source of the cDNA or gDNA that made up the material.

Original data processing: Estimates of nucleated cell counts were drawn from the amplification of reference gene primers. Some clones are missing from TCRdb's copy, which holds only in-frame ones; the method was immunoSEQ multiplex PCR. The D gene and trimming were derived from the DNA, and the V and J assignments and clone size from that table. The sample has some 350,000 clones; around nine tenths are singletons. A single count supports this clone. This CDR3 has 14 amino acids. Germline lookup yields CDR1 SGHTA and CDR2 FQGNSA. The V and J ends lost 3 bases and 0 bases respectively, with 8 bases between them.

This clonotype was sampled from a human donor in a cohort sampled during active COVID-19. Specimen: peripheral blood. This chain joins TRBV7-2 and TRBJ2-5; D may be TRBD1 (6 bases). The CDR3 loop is CASSFGQYQETQYF. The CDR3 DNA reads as TGTGCCAGCAGCTTCGGACAGTACCAAGAGACCCAGTACTTC.